Below are 26 T cell receptor beta chains sequenced from a single sample in a study of T-cell reconstitution after alpha-beta-depleted transplantation in children. The TCRbeta library incorporated unique molecular identifiers. MiXCR, run by TCRdb on the PCR reads, gives a single entry per CDR3 protein. The sample holds under 300,000 distinct CDR3 sequences, roughly 11% seen once. Source: peripheral blood, taken 180 days after TCRalphabeta/CD19-depleted stem cell transplant. The source is a male patient aged 2 to 9 who had a stem cell transplant for chronic granulomatous disease, so the T cells may come from the graft donor.

Many counts were recorded for this clonotype. CDR3 sequence reads: CASSYSGGSYNEQFF. In nucleotides, the CDR3 is TGTGCCAGCAGTTACTCTGGGGGTTCCTACAATGAGCAGTTCTTC. The rearrangement joins TRBV6-2 or TRBV6-3 to TRBJ2-1; perhaps D is TRBD1 or TRBD2 (5 bases each). V was clipped by 0 bases and J by 1 base, with 7 bases between them. CDR3 length equals 15 residues. From germline, CDR1 is MNHEY and CDR2 SVGEGT.

This clonotype was counted ten times or more. This rearrangement joins TRBV5-1 to TRBJ1-3, with D tentatively TRBD1 (6 bases). Germline V CDR1 and CDR2: SGHRS, YFSETQ. Trimming took 4 bases from V and 4 from J, leaving 15 bases between them. The CDR3 totals 15 residues. This chain's CDR3 is CASSGVTGLGNTIYF. The CDR3 DNA follows: TGCGCCAGCAGCGGAGTAACAGGGCTGGGAAACACCATATATTTT.

Points on this clonotype: Being one base from a much bigger clone, this may be a read error. The chain carries TRBV28 and TRBJ1-5; a weak D match, TRBD1 (5 bases). Trimming removed 5 bases from V and 9 bases from J, with 17 bases in between. Germline V gives CDR1 MDHEN, CDR2 SYDVKM. The CDR3 loop spans 14 amino acids. The CDR3 sequence is CASSPGDGYRPQHF. DNA for the CDR3: TGTGCCAGCAGTCCCGGGGACGGATATCGGCCCCAGCATTTT.

V gene TRBV25-1 combines with J gene TRBJ2-5, with D possibly TRBD2 on 6 matching bases. This CDR3 comprises 15 residues. The V gene's germline CDR1 is MGHDK and CDR2 SYGVNS. V shed 3 bases and J shed 2 bases, with 13 bases lying between them. CDR3 loop: CASSDGGGVQETQYF. The DNA for the CDR3 is TGTGCCAGCAGTGACGGTGGCGGGGTACAAGAGACCCAGTACTTC.

This clonotype was counted a few times. The chain recombines TRBV19 with TRBJ2-7, with a weak D call TRBD1 (5 bases). V dropped 4 bases and J dropped 1 base, with 5 bases sitting between them. Germline V gives CDR1 LNHDA, CDR2 SQIVND (reference sequence). This CDR3 has 12 residues. This chain's CDR3 is CASSTGSYEQYF. DNA of the CDR3: TGTGCCAGTAGTACAGGGTCCTACGAGCAGTACTTC.

This clonotype occurred many times. The V call is TRBV28, the J call TRBJ2-1; no clear D. The CDR3 sequence is 16 residues long. Germline V gene data show CDR1 as MDHEN and CDR2 as SYDVKM. V lost 3 bases, J lost 8 bases, and 20 bases lay in between. Written as DNA, the CDR3 is TGTGCCAGCAGTTTCTTTACGGATATATATACGGATGAGCAGTTCTTC. It specifies CASSFFTDIYTDEQFF.

This clonotype has at least ten counts. This chain links TRBV11-2 with TRBJ2-5; weak D call: TRBD1 (7 bases). The CDR3 loop spans 15 amino acids. The V gene lost 4 bases and the J gene lost 1 base, with 13 bases spanning the gap. The germline CDR1 and CDR2 sequences are SGHAT and FQNNGV. This chain's CDR3 is CASSWGDRPQETQYF. The CDR3 DNA sequence: TGTGCCAGCAGCTGGGGGGACAGACCCCAAGAGACCCAGTACTTC.

Of note for this clonotype: A much larger clonotype is one base distant, so this may be a read error. The genes are TRBV27 and TRBJ2-3, with 10 bases aligning to TRBD1. Trimming cost V 5 bases and J 2 bases; bases outside gene matches: 4. Per the germline V gene, CDR1 is MNHEY and CDR2 is SMNVEV (reference sequence). The CDR3 spans 15 residues. The CDR3 DNA is TGTGCCAGCAGTCAGGGACAGGGGCCCACAGATACGCAGTATTTT. As protein: CASSQGQGPTDTQYF.

This clonotype turned up a few times. The chain couples TRBV20-1 to TRBJ2-6; the D gene is possibly TRBD1 (6 bases). V was clipped by 6 bases and J by 0 bases, with 18 bases between them. CDR3 length equals 17 residues. Looked up from germline, CDR1 is DFQATT and CDR2 is SNEGSKA (reference sequence). CDR3 protein: CSAKTGNPYSGANVLTF. Here the CDR3 DNA reads TGCAGTGCCAAGACAGGAAATCCTTACTCTGGGGCCAACGTCCTGACTTTC.

This clonotype was observed many times. V is TRBV13 and J is TRBJ1-6; perhaps TRBD1 as D (5 bases). V was shortened by 6 bases and J by 8 bases, with 14 bases between the two germline ends. This CDR3 has 14 residues. CDR1 is PRHDT, CDR2 FYEKMQ, per germline (reference sequence). The CDR3, as DNA: TGTGCCAGCAGGCGGGGGGGACCCTATTCACCCCTCCACTTT. Amino acids: CASRRGGPYSPLHF. Full variable domain (remainder filled in from reference TRBV13 and TRBJ1-6): AAGVIQSPRHLIKEKRETATLKCYPIPRHDTVYWYQQGPGQDPQFLISFYEKMQSDKGSIPDRFSAQQFSDYHSELNMSSLELGDSALYFCASRRGGPYSPLHFGNGTRLTVT.

This clonotype was counted at least ten times. The J gene is TRBJ1-2, the V gene TRBV20-1, with a possible D match to TRBD1 (5 bases). The CDR3 has 13 residues. The V and J ends lost 1 base and 7 bases respectively, with 13 bases between them. Germline V lookup: CDR1 DFQATT, CDR2 SNEGSKA (reference sequence). CDR3: CSARAAGRSGYTF. CDR3 in DNA: TGCAGTGCTAGAGCGGCAGGGAGGAGTGGCTACACCTTC.

This clonotype was seen at least ten times. This rearrangement joins TRBV5-4 to TRBJ2-2; D assignment may be TRBD1 or TRBD2 (5 bases each). V was pared by 4 bases and J by 7 bases, with 14 bases between. There are 14 residues in the CDR3. CDR1 and CDR2 from the germline V gene are SGHNT and YYREEE (reference sequence). DNA for the CDR3: TGTGCCAGCAGCGTTCCTGAGGGGCGCGGGGAGCTGTTTTTT. Its protein is CASSVPEGRGELFF.

This clonotype was seen repeatedly, ten times or more. V and J are TRBV20-1 and TRBJ2-1; a possible D gene is TRBD2 (6 bases). Germline V gene sequence: CDR1 DFQATT, CDR2 SNEGSKA (reference sequence). The CDR3 consists of 15 residues. Trimming pared 7 bases from V and 3 bases from J, leaving 19 bases between. The CDR3 DNA sequence: TGCAGTGGCAGGGTTCGTAGCGGTTTCTACAATGAGCAGTTCTTC. Amino acids: CSGRVRSGFYNEQFF.

There are many counts of this clonotype. The chain has TRBV5-4 and TRBJ1-2; 8 nucleotides line up with TRBD1. The trim removed 3 bases at V and 8 bases at J, leaving 9 bases unmatched. CDR1 is SGHNT, CDR2 YYREEE, per germline (reference sequence). This CDR3 has 14 residues. The CDR3 nucleotides read TGTGCCAGCAGCTCCCCCCCAGGGGGCGCCGGCTACACCTTC. Translated, it gives CASSSPPGGAGYTF.

This clonotype was counted many times. The CDR3 sequence: CAISPIGGYEQYF. The CDR3 DNA follows: TGTGCCATATCCCCCATCGGAGGCTACGAGCAGTACTTC. This rearrangement joins TRBV6-2 or TRBV6-3 to TRBJ2-7; D might be TRBD2 (5 bases). From germline, CDR1 is MNHEY and CDR2 SVGEGT. With 10 bases removed from V and 3 bases from J, the gap between germline ends came to 16 bases. The CDR3 loop spans 13 amino acids.

This clonotype was seen ten or more times. The rearrangement uses TRBV5-5 and TRBJ2-7; TRBD2 matches at 11 bases. Germline assignment: CDR1 SGHKS and CDR2 YYEKEE (reference sequence). With V trimmed by 6 bases and J by 1 base, 3 bases remained unmatched. The CDR3 has 14 residues. The CDR3: CASILAGGSYEQYF. CDR3 DNA: TGTGCCAGCATCCTAGCGGGAGGATCCTACGAGCAGTACTTC.

The table lists this clonotype with many counts. This rearrangement joins TRBV29-1 to TRBJ2-7; TRBD2 matches 11 bases. The CDR3 runs 17 residues. Trimming took 4 bases from V and 3 from J; bases not matched to a gene: 14. CDR1 SQVTM and CDR2 ANQGSEA come from the germline V gene. CDR3 sequence (DNA): TGCAGCGTTGCCTTAAGGTCGGGGACTAGCGGTAACTACGAGCAGTACTTC. Its translation: CSVALRSGTSGNYEQYF.

Ten or more counts support this clonotype. The rearrangement links TRBV12-3 or TRBV12-4 to TRBJ2-7, with a weak D call TRBD2 (7 bases). V was shortened by 6 bases and J by 6 bases, with 18 bases between the two germline ends. This CDR3 spans 14 amino acids. The CDR3 DNA follows: TGTGCCAGCAGCCCACAAGGGGGGGTCGGCGAGCAGTACTTC. Protein: CASSPQGGVGEQYF.

This clonotype was seen many times. J is TRBJ2-1 and V is TRBV5-1, with 8 bases fitting TRBD2. Trimming removed 6 bases from V and 6 bases from J; junction bases left unmatched: 5. Germline V gene sequence: CDR1 SGHRS, CDR2 YFSETQ. CDR3 size: 13 residues. The CDR3 coding sequence is TGCGCCAGCAAAACTAGCGGCCTCAATGAGCAGTTCTTC. Translating it yields CASKTSGLNEQFF.

As regards this clonotype: A much larger clone sits a single nucleotide away, making a read error possible. The rearrangement uses TRBV28 and TRBJ2-5; D unclear. The V end was cut by 8 bases, the J end by 1 base, with 11 bases between. CDR1 and CDR2 (germline): MDHEN, SYDVKM. The CDR3 is made up of 13 amino acids. CDR3: CASCILFQETQYF. CDR3 DNA sequence: TGTGCCAGCTGTATACTGTTCCAAGAGACCCAGTACTTC.

This clonotype was counted ten times or more. V and J are TRBV20-1 and TRBJ1-2; unclear D gene. This CDR3 is built from 13 residues. CDR1 is DFQATT, CDR2 SNEGSKA, per germline (reference sequence). With 1 base removed from V and 4 bases from J, the gap between germline ends came to 10 bases. The CDR3 DNA is TGCAGTGCTAGAGTGTCTTGGTCCTATGGCTACACCTTC. This encodes CSARVSWSYGYTF.

This clonotype was observed at least ten times. The chain joins TRBV7-2 to TRBJ2-2, with 7 bases fitting TRBD1. With V trimmed by 5 bases and J by 5 bases, 8 bases remained unmatched. CDR1 SGHTA and CDR2 FQGNSA come from the germline V gene. The CDR3 spans 15 residues. CDR3 coding DNA: TGTGCCAGCAGCCTTTGGACAGGCTCAACCGGGGAGCTGTTTTTT. The encoded protein is CASSLWTGSTGELFF.

This clonotype appeared a few times. V is TRBV19 and J is TRBJ2-3; perhaps TRBD1 as D (6 bases). The CDR3 sequence is 16 residues long. Germline CDR1 and CDR2: LNHDA and SQIVND (reference sequence). Trimming took off 3 bases at V and 5 bases at J, with 18 bases between the two ends. DNA for the CDR3: TGTGCCAGTAGTATCCCAGGGGCCGCGGCGAAAGATACGCAGTATTTT. Translated: CASSIPGAAAKDTQYF.

The table lists this clonotype with many counts. This chain links TRBV5-1 with TRBJ1-4; D gene unclear. CDR3 size: 15 residues. V lost 2 bases, J lost 8 bases, and 16 bases lay in between. CDR1 SGHRS and CDR2 YFSETQ come from the germline V gene. CDR3 protein: CASSFSGQADEKLFF. The CDR3 bases are TGCGCCAGCAGCTTCAGTGGGCAGGCGGACGAAAAACTGTTTTTT.

This clonotype was detected ten times or more. The CDR3 region has the DNA TGTGCCAGCAGTTTGGGGGGGTGGCGGGAGGGCCCCTACGAGCAGTACTTC. Residues: CASSLGGWREGPYEQYF. The rearrangement uses TRBV12-3 or TRBV12-4 and TRBJ2-7, with TRBD2 matching over 9 bases. Trimming removed 3 bases from V and 2 bases from J; junction bases left unmatched: 11. The CDR3 sequence is 17 residues long.

With respect to this clonotype: It may be a read error: a sequence one base away is much more abundant. This chain joins TRBV6-1 and TRBJ1-2, with unresolved D. This CDR3 has 11 residues. The V gene's germline CDR1 is MNHNS and CDR2 SASEGT. In DNA form, the CDR3 reads TGTGCCAGCAGGTTGTCCTATGGCGACACCTTC. Its protein is CASRLSYGDTF.